This TCR beta chain was captured by sequencing in a study of cytomegalovirus exposure and HLA in healthy donors. Whole-study findings and limits: Rarity characterized most TCR sequences, yet some public TCRs appeared in many donors. The study recorded 150 to 200 TCR beta chains that were cytomegalovirus-associated. Most TCR beta V segments were productive about 87% or about 30% of the time in an earlier analysis.

Vbeta (60) and Jbeta (13) primers were used in the PCR. Method: immunoSEQ multiplex PCR; TCRdb's copy keeps in-frame clones and lacks some. Of 74,000 or so clones listed, approximately 79% are singletons. Per the germline V gene, CDR1 is KGHSH and CDR2 is LQKENI. V was cut by 3 bases and J by 4 bases, with 10 bases left in between. The CDR3 sequence is 14 residues long. As for this clone: Its antigen is as yet unknown.

What was sequenced was PBMCs. The chain uses TRBV18 and TRBJ2-1; D is perhaps TRBD1 (6 bases). The TCR originated in a woman aged 40 to 50 in good health and CMV-seropositive. The CDR3 region is CASSPPDSYNEQFF. For the CDR3, the DNA is TGTGCCAGCTCACCTCCGGACAGTTACAATGAGCAGTTCTTC.